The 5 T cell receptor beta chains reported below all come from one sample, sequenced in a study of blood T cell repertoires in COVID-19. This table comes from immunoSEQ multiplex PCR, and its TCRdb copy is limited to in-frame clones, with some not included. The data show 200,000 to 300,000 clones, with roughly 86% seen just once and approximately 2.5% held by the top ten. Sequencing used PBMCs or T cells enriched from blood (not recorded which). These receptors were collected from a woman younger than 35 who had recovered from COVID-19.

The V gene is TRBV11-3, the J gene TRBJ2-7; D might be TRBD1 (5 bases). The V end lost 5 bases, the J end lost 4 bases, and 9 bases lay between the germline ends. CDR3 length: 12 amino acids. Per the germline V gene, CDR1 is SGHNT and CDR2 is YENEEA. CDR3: CASSATGYEQYF. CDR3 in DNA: TGTGCCAGCAGCGCAACAGGATACGAGCAGTACTTC.

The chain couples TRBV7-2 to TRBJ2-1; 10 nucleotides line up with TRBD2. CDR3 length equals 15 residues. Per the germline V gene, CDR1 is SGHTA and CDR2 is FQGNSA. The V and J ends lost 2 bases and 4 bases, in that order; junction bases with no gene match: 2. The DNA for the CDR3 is TGTGCCAGCAGCTTACAGCGGGGGGGATACAATGAGCAGTTCTTC. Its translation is CASSLQRGGYNEQFF.

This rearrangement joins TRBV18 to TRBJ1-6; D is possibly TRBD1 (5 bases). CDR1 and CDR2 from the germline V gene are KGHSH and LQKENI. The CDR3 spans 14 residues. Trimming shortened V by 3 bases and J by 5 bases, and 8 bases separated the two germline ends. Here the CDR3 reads CASSPGLNNSPLHF. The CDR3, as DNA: TGTGCCAGCTCACCGGGACTTAATAATTCACCCCTCCACTTT. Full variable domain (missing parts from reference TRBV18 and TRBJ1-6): NAGVMQNPRHLVRRRGQEARLRCSPMKGHSHVYWYRQLPEEGLKFMVYLQKENIIDESGMPKERFSAEFPKEGPSILRIQQVVRGDSAAYFCASSPGLNNSPLHFGNGTRLTVT.

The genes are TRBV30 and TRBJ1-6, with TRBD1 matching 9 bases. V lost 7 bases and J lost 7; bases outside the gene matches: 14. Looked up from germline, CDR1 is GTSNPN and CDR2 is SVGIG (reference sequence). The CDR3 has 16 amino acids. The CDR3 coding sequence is TGTGCCTCCCGGGACAGGGAGGGAGAGGGAAATTCACCCCTCCACTTT. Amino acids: CASRDREGEGNSPLHF.

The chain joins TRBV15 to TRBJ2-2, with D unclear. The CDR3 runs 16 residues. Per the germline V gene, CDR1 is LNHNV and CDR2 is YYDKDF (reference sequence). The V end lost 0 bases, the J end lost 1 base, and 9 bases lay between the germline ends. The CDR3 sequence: CATSRERLGNTGELFF. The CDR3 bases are TGTGCCACCAGCAGAGAGAGGTTAGGGAACACCGGGGAGCTGTTTTTT.